One and the same sample provided the 5 T cell receptor beta chains below, sequenced in a study of early T cells in non-severe SARS-CoV-2 infection. In TCRdb, the 5' RACE reads were re-called with MiXCR into one record per CDR3 protein. The data hold around 46,000 distinct CDR3 sequences, with 5.5% to 6.5% observed a single time. Sequenced material: whole blood. The source of these receptors is an adult who was a healthcare worker with PCR-confirmed SARS-CoV-2 infection or an uninfected control (not recorded which).

This clonotype appeared many times. This sequence joins TRBV12-3 or TRBV12-4 and TRBJ2-3; 12 bases match TRBD2. CDR3 length equals 15 residues. V was pared by 6 bases and J by 3 bases, with 4 bases of the junction left unmatched. The CDR3 nucleotides are TGTGCCAGCAGCCGTACTAGCGGGAGGACAGATACGCAGTATTTT. Translation: CASSRTSGRTDTQYF.

In this sample, this clonotype turned up many times. The rearrangement joins TRBV12-3 or TRBV12-4 to TRBJ2-7, with a possible D match to TRBD1 (6 bases). This CDR3 region has 13 residues. V was pared by 5 bases and J by 2 bases, with 10 bases between. The CDR3 coding sequence is TGTGCCAGCAGTCTGGACAGAGCCTACGAGCAGTACTTC. It encodes CASSLDRAYEQYF.

The rearrangement joins TRBV12-3 or TRBV12-4 to TRBJ2-1, with no clear D. The CDR3 extends over 13 amino acids. The V end lost 3 bases, the J end lost 6 bases, and 9 bases lay between the germline ends. The CDR3 bases are TGTGCCAGCAGTTTTGTGAAGGTCAATGAGCAGTTCTTC. Translated: CASSFVKVNEQFF.

On this clonotype itself: Possible read error: a much larger clone is one base away. The chain carries TRBV21-1 and TRBJ1-2. TRBV21-1 is an annotated pseudogene. This CDR3 is built from 14 residues. CDR3 in amino acids: CASSKWAIPYGYTF. The CDR3 region has the DNA TGTGCCAGCAGCAAGTGGGCCATACCCTATGGCTACACCTTC.

Many counts were recorded for this clonotype. The chain carries TRBV18 and TRBJ1-4; 7 bases fit TRBD1. The CDR3 is made up of 13 amino acids. V was pared by 4 bases and J by 8 bases, with 4 bases of the junction left unmatched. Per the germline V gene, CDR1 is KGHSH and CDR2 is LQKENI. In nucleotides, the CDR3 is TGTGCCAGCTCACAGGGGGCGAAAGAAAAACTGTTTTTT. This translates into CASSQGAKEKLFF.